This T cell receptor (beta chain) was retrieved from a study of T-cell reconstitution after alpha-beta-depleted transplantation in children. The study, taken as a whole, reports: The main origin of T-cell counts and diversity one year after transplant was newly produced T cells. Surviving recipient T cells and intrathymic progenitors accounted for some patients' high TCRbeta diversity at day 60. Expanded clones from the graft, numbering several hundred, reportedly supplied alpha-beta T cells about two months after transplant.

This clonotype was seen more than once but under ten times. Antigen specificity is unknown. Mismatch with germline at one junction end may stem from a read error. Unique molecular identifiers featured in how the TCRbeta library was prepared. MiXCR, applied by TCRdb to the PCR reads, yields one record per CDR3 protein. The table has 250,000 to 400,000 distinct CDR3 sequences, around 25% seen once. Germline assignment: CDR1 DFQATT and CDR2 SNEGSKA (reference sequence). CDR3 size: 13 residues. V and J are TRBV20-1 and TRBJ1-1, with 7 bases aligning to TRBD1. This clonotype was sampled from a male patient younger than 18 who had a stem cell transplant for acute lymphoblastic leukemia, so the T cells may come from the graft donor. Sequencing was performed on PBMCs, mostly from graft donor cells, taken 180 days after TCRalphabeta/CD19-depleted stem cell transplant. In nucleotides, the CDR3 is TGCAGTGGTAGAAGACCCGGACAGGAGGGAGCTTTCTTT. It encodes CSGRRPGQEGAFF.